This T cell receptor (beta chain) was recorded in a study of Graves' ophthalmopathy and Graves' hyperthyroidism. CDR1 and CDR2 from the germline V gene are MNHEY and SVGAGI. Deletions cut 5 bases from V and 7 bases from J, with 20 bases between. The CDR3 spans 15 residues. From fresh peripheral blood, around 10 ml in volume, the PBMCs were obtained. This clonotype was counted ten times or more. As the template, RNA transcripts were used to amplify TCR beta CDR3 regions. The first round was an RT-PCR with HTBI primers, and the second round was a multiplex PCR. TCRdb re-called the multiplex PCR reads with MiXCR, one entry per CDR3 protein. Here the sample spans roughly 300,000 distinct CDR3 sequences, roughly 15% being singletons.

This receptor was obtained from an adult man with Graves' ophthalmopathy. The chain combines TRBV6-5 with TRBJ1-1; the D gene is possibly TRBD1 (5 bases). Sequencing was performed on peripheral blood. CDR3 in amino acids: CASSNQGIHPLEAFF. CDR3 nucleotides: TGTGCCAGCAGTAACCAGGGAATCCACCCCCTTGAAGCTTTCTTT.